The sequence of this T cell receptor beta chain was determined in a study of blood T cell repertoires in COVID-19. Study-wide background: Both acute and convalescent COVID-19 samples were obtained from the United States, Italy and Spain.

This clone was found a few times. V lost 5 bases to trimming and J lost 10 bases; unmatched junction nucleotides: 11. The CDR3 is 15 residues long. The germline V gene encodes CDR1 SGHAT and CDR2 FQDESV (reference sequence). Original methodology: The authors estimated nucleated cell counts from reference gene primer amplification. Only in-frame clones appear in the TCRdb table, and some are missing; sequencing was by immunoSEQ multiplex PCR. V and J calls and clone size are given by that table; D and trimming were obtained from the DNA. Counted here are some 280,000 clones, approximately 90% occurring once; the ten biggest clones make up around 12%.

The chain couples TRBV11-1 to TRBJ2-1; 10 nucleotides agree with TRBD1. This TCR was recovered from a woman aged 55-70 years with acute or convalescent COVID-19. Sequenced material: peripheral blood. Here the CDR3 reads CASSLGQGVPREQFF. The CDR3 bases are TGTGCCAGCAGCCTAGGACAGGGGGTCCCCAGGGAGCAGTTCTTC.